The TCR beta chain under discussion was sequenced for a study of control samples from healthy donors and cancer patients. Some clones are missing from TCRdb's copy, which holds only in-frame ones; the method was immunoSEQ multiplex PCR. The sample lists under 200,000 clones, about 90% occurring once. The length of the CDR3 is 12 residues. Germline V gene data show CDR1 as WSHSY and CDR2 as SAAADI. Trimming pared 6 bases from V and 1 base from J, leaving 6 bases between. Input material: blood. The TCR originated in a woman younger than 45 in good health. The V and J genes are TRBV10-2 and TRBJ1-1, with D unclear. The CDR3 DNA follows: TGCGCCAGCAGCGTTGGGAACACTGAAGCTTTCTTT. The encoded protein is CASSVGNTEAFF.